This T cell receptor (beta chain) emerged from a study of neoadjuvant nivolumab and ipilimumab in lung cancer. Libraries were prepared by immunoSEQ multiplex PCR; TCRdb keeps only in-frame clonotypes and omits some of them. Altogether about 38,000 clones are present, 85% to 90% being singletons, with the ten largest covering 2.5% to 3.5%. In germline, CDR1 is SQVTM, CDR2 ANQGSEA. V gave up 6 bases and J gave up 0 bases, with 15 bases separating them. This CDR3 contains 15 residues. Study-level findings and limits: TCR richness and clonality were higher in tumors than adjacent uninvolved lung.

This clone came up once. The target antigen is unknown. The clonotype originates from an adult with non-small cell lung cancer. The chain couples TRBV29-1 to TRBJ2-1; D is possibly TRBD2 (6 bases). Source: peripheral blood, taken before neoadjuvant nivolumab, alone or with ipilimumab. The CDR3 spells CSVQPRRGSYNEQFF. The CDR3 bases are TGCAGCGTCCAGCCCCGGCGGGGCTCCTACAATGAGCAGTTCTTC.